This TCR beta chain was identified in a study of blood T cell repertoires in COVID-19. Trimming cost V 6 bases and J 0 bases, with 10 bases left between them. The CDR3 spans 14 residues. Germline assignment: CDR1 LNHDA and CDR2 SQIVND (reference sequence). Patients in Seattle were enrolled during active infection, then followed longitudinally. Sequenced by immunoSEQ multiplex PCR; TCRdb stores in-frame clones only, minus some. The data hold under 200,000 clones, with 75% to 85% observed a single time. The sequencing input was peripheral blood. The TCR originated in a woman between 40 and 55 years old with COVID-19, enrolled during active disease. The J gene is TRBJ2-3, the V gene TRBV19; D is undetermined. CDR3 loop: CASSSSISTDTQYF. CDR3 bases: TGTGCCAGTAGCTCTAGTATAAGCACAGATACGCAGTATTTT.